This T cell receptor beta chain derives from a study of shared clonotypes between healthy human individuals. This CDR3 is 15 amino acids long. The V segment lost 5 bases and the J segment 6 bases; nucleotides outside the gene matches: 11. The germline V gene encodes CDR1 SGHAT and CDR2 FQNNGV. Libraries were prepared by immunoSEQ multiplex PCR; TCRdb keeps only in-frame clonotypes and omits some of them. The table includes just under 350,000 clones, 70% to 75% detected once. The receptor was isolated from a man in his thirties or forties in good health. This sequence joins TRBV11-2 and TRBJ2-7, with TRBD1 matching 9 bases. The specimen sequenced was memory CD4+ T cells sorted from blood. Stated subset: CD45RA-negative fraction. CDR3 in amino acids: CASSLAGQGQGEQYF. The CDR3, as DNA: TGTGCCAGCAGCCTTGCAGGACAGGGGCAGGGCGAGCAGTACTTC.